Shown below are 21 T cell receptor beta chains from a single sample sequenced in a study of vaccination and CD4 T cells after COVID-19. These receptors' antigens are unknown. Treatment: approximately nine-day PBMC culture with coronavirus spike peptide pools or control peptides (ViraFEST assay). The Oncomine TCR Beta short-read assay sequenced DNA from cultured CD4+ T cells. TCRdb re-derived calls from the PCR reads in MiXCR, one entry per CDR3 protein. The sample has over 20,000 distinct CDR3 sequences; roughly 42% are singletons. Sample: CD4+ T cells from blood, cultured in vitro. The receptors stem from a human donor who had recovered from COVID-19.

This clonotype has a handful of counts. The chain links TRBV6-1 to TRBJ2-7; unclear D gene. From germline, CDR1 is MNHNS and CDR2 SASEGT. V shed 2 bases and J shed 6 bases, with 5 bases lying between them. CDR3 size: 11 residues. The CDR3 bases are TGTGCCAGCAGTGAAATAGTCGAGCAGTACTTC. Translating it yields CASSEIVEQYF.

The V gene is TRBV7-9, the J gene TRBJ2-5; 10 nucleotides match TRBD2. The CDR3 has 19 amino acids. Germline V CDR1 and CDR2: SEHNR, FQNEAQ (reference sequence). The ends lost 5 bases at V and 0 bases at J; junction bases unmatched: 15. This chain's CDR3 is CASSNSGTSAKGYQETQYF. The CDR3 nucleotides are TGTGCCAGCAGCAATTCCGGGACTAGCGCTAAAGGGTACCAAGAGACCCAGTACTTC.

This sequence joins TRBV20-1 and TRBJ1-1, with unresolved D. Germline CDR1 DFQATT, CDR2 SNEGSKA (reference sequence). The CDR3 is 13 residues long. V gave up 6 bases and J gave up 2 bases, with 13 bases separating them. The DNA of the CDR3 is TGCAGTGCCCGCCCCCGGCACAACACTGAAGCTTTCTTT. It encodes CSARPRHNTEAFF.

This clonotype occurred a few times. V and J are TRBV20-1 and TRBJ1-1; unclear D gene. The V end lost 1 base, the J end lost 5 bases, and 8 bases lay between the germline ends. CDR1 is DFQATT and CDR2 is SNEGSKA in the germline V gene (reference sequence). The length of the CDR3 is 12 residues. This CDR3 reads CSARVDLTEAFF. DNA of the CDR3: TGCAGTGCTAGAGTCGACCTGACTGAAGCTTTCTTT.

The chain is built from TRBV27 and TRBJ1-3, with TRBD1 as a possible D gene (5 bases). In germline, CDR1 is MNHEY, CDR2 SMNVEV (reference sequence). The CDR3 totals 17 residues. Trimming cost V 5 bases and J 0 bases, with 17 bases left between them. The CDR3 DNA follows: TGTGCCAGCAGTCGGGACGGGGGAGTTCGCTCTGGAAACACCATATATTTT. Translating gives CASSRDGGVRSGNTIYF.

This clonotype was seen a few times. The J gene is TRBJ1-1, the V gene TRBV25-1; tentatively, D is TRBD1 (5 bases). Germline-derived CDR1 and CDR2 are MGHDK and SYGVNS. The CDR3 is made up of 14 amino acids. V was pared by 5 bases and J by 2 bases, with 12 bases between. In nucleotides, the CDR3 is TGTGCCAGCAGTTACGGGACCGCAAACACTGAAGCTTTCTTT. This gives the protein CASSYGTANTEAFF. Full variable domain (remainder filled in from reference TRBV25-1 and TRBJ1-1): EADIYQTPRYLVIGTGKKITLECSQTMGHDKMYWYQQDPGMELHLIHYSYGVNSTEKGDLSSESTVSRIRTEHFPLTLESARPSHTSQYLCASSYGTANTEAFFGQGTRLTVV.

V is TRBV30 and J is TRBJ2-7; D unclear. Per germline, CDR1 GTSNPN and CDR2 SVGIG (reference sequence). CDR3 length: 12 amino acids. The V end lost 5 bases, the J end lost 3 bases, and 11 bases lay between the germline ends. DNA of the CDR3: TGTGCCTGGTCTGGGCTCATCTACGAGCAGTACTTC. It is translated as CAWSGLIYEQYF.

The chain carries TRBV6-1 and TRBJ1-1; TRBD1 aligns across 8 bases. CDR1 MNHNS and CDR2 SASEGT come from the germline V gene. This CDR3 is built from 12 residues. The trim removed 10 bases at V and 11 bases at J, leaving 12 bases unmatched. The CDR3: CATGQGVAGAFF. CDR3 in DNA: TGTGCCACCGGACAGGGAGTTGCCGGCGCTTTCTTT.

In its sample, this clonotype was seen a few times. The V call is TRBV6-5, the J call TRBJ2-5, with 8 nucleotides matching TRBD2. Germline CDR1 is MNHEY and CDR2 is SVGAGI. The CDR3 is 14 residues long. V shed 4 bases and J 2 bases; nucleotides not matched to a gene: 3. In nucleotides, the CDR3 is TGTGCCAGCAGTTGGGCTAGCGGGCAAGAGACCCAGTACTTC. Its protein is CASSWASGQETQYF.

The chain links TRBV12-3 or TRBV12-4 to TRBJ2-5, with 8 bases that match TRBD1. CDR3 size: 15 residues. V gave up 3 bases and J gave up 3 bases; unmatched junction bases: 6. The CDR3: CASSFPSDREETQYF. The CDR3 DNA follows: TGTGCCAGCAGTTTCCCCTCGGACAGGGAAGAGACCCAGTACTTC.

The chain links TRBV2 to TRBJ1-5, with TRBD1 matching over 7 bases. Germline CDR1 reads SNHLY; CDR2 reads FYNNEI. Trimming removed 6 bases from V and 0 bases from J; junction bases left unmatched: 5. This CDR3 comprises 15 residues. CDR3 DNA sequence: TGTGCCAGCAGCCCACAGGGGTATAGCAATCAGCCCCAGCATTTT. Protein product: CASSPQGYSNQPQHF.

This clonotype was counted a few times. The chain couples TRBV7-6 to TRBJ2-7; D is ambiguous. The germline V gene encodes CDR1 SGHVS and CDR2 FNYEAQ. With 1 base removed from V and 0 bases from J, the gap between germline ends came to 7 bases. This CDR3 comprises 14 residues. This CDR3 reads CASSLVQSSYEQYF. The CDR3 nucleotides read TGTGCCAGCAGCTTAGTGCAGAGCTCCTACGAGCAGTACTTC.

This chain's CDR3 is CASSGMLRAEAFF. The CDR3 DNA follows: TGTGCCAGCAGCGGAATGTTGAGAGCTGAAGCTTTCTTT. The rearrangement joins TRBV5-6 to TRBJ1-1, with no clear D. Germline-derived CDR1 and CDR2 are SGHDT and YYEEEE. V lost 4 bases and J lost 6, with 13 bases in between. The CDR3 contains 13 residues.

The chain joins TRBV4-2 to TRBJ1-1; 9 bases align to TRBD1. CDR1 is LGHNA and CDR2 is YNFKEQ in the germline V gene. The V gene end was trimmed by 0 bases and the J gene end by 1 base; junction bases not matched to a gene: 6. This CDR3 is 17 amino acids long. CDR3 region: CASSQDPLQGANTEAFF. The CDR3 DNA sequence: TGTGCCAGCAGCCAAGACCCCTTACAGGGGGCGAACACTGAAGCTTTCTTT.

V gene TRBV20-1 combines with J gene TRBJ2-3, with 12 bases fitting TRBD2. The CDR3 consists of 20 residues. V was clipped by 3 bases and J by 2 bases; unmatched bases: 18. Germline V gene sequence: CDR1 DFQATT, CDR2 SNEGSKA (reference sequence). CDR3 sequence: CSASFGEVLTSGGNTDTQYF. In DNA form, the CDR3 reads TGCAGTGCTAGCTTCGGGGAAGTCCTGACTAGCGGGGGTAACACAGATACGCAGTATTTT.

V is TRBV7-9 and J is TRBJ1-3, with TRBD1 matching over 7 bases. The CDR3 is 14 amino acids. The ends lost 6 bases at V and 3 bases at J; junction bases unmatched: 5. Germline values: CDR1 SEHNR, CDR2 FQNEAQ (reference sequence). As DNA, the CDR3 is TGTGCCAGCAGGAGCGACAGGGATGGAAACACCATATATTTT. Translation: CASRSDRDGNTIYF. Combining the CDR3 with reference TRBV7-9 and TRBJ1-3 gives the whole variable domain DTGVSQNPRHKITKRGQNVTFRCDPISEHNRLYWYRQTLGQGPEFLTYFQNEAQLEKSRLLSDRFSAERPKGSFSTLEIQRTEQGDSAMYLCASRSDRDGNTIYFGEGSWLTVV.

Only a few counts were recorded for this clonotype. The rearrangement uses TRBV7-9 and TRBJ2-7, with D perhaps TRBD1 (6 bases). V dropped 1 base and J dropped 2 bases, with 12 bases sitting between them. Germline V gene sequence: CDR1 SEHNR, CDR2 FQNEAQ (reference sequence). CDR3 length: 15 residues. CDR3 loop: CASSLGNRAPYEQYF. The CDR3 DNA sequence: TGTGCCAGCAGCTTAGGTAACAGGGCTCCCTACGAGCAGTACTTC.

This clonotype appeared a few times. In DNA, the CDR3 is TGTGCCAGCAGCGCCCGGACAGGGCGGACTGAAGCTTTCTTT. Amino acid sequence: CASSARTGRTEAFF. This chain links TRBV7-2 with TRBJ1-1; 8 bases line up with TRBD1. Trimming took 5 bases from V and 5 from J; bases not matched to a gene: 7. The germline V gene encodes CDR1 SGHTA and CDR2 FQGNSA. CDR3 length: 14 residues.

J is TRBJ1-4 and V is TRBV6-5; maybe TRBD1 (6 bases). V was clipped by 6 bases and J by 8 bases, with 16 bases between them. The germline V gene encodes CDR1 MNHEY and CDR2 SVGAGI. The CDR3 sequence is 14 residues long. The CDR3 sequence: CASRLLPTGEKLFF. CDR3 DNA: TGTGCCAGCAGATTACTCCCCACAGGGGAAAAACTGTTTTTT.

There are a few counts of this clonotype. V is TRBV27 and J is TRBJ1-6, with D possibly TRBD1 on 5 matching bases. The germline V gene has CDR1 MNHEY and CDR2 SMNVEV (reference sequence). The V end lost 6 bases, the J end lost 6 bases, and 15 bases lay between the germline ends. The CDR3 sequence is 15 residues long. The CDR3 sequence: CASRVRDGLNSPLHF. CDR3 DNA sequence: TGTGCCAGCAGGGTCCGGGACGGTCTTAATTCACCCCTCCACTTT.

V is TRBV24-1 and J is TRBJ2-2; TRBD2 aligns across 15 bases. CDR1 KGHDR and CDR2 SFDVKD come from the germline V gene. After removal of 9 bases from V and 2 bases from J, the junction contained 3 bases not matched to a gene. The CDR3 is 16 amino acids. This CDR3 reads CATRTSGGGNTGELFF. DNA for the CDR3: TGTGCCACCCGGACTAGCGGGGGGGGAAACACCGGGGAGCTGTTTTTT.